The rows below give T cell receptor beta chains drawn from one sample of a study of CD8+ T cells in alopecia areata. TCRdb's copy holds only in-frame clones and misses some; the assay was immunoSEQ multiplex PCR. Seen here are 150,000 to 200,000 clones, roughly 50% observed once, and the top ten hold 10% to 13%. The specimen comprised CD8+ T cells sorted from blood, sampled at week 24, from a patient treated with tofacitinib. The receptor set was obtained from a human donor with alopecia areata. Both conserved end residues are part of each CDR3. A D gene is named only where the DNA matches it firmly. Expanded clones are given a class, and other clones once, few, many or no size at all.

CDR3 protein: CARQENEQFF
CDR3 DNA: TGTGCCAGGCAGGAGAATGAGCAGTTCTTC
J gene: TRBJ2-1
V gene: TRBV2
D gene: .
clone size: .

CDR3 protein: CAWSVVSLAEAFF
CDR3 DNA: TGTGCCTGGAGTGTTGTGAGTTTGGCTGAAGCTTTCTTT
J gene: TRBJ1-1
V gene: TRBV30
D gene: .
clone size: .

CDR3 protein: CASSFRTSGTEQFF
CDR3 DNA: TGTGCCAGCAGCTTTCGGACTAGCGGGACCGAGCAGTTCTTC
J gene: TRBJ2-1
V gene: TRBV13
D gene: TRBD2
clone size: .

CDR3 protein: CASSSPPGQGSSTDTQYF
CDR3 DNA: TGTGCCAGCAGCTCCCCTCCGGGACAGGGGTCCTCCACAGATACGCAGTATTTT
J gene: TRBJ2-3
V gene: TRBV7-9
D gene: TRBD1
clone size: few

CDR3 protein: CASSPGQGESYEQYF
CDR3 DNA: TGTGCCAGCAGCCCGGGACAGGGAGAGTCCTACGAGCAGTACTTC
J gene: TRBJ2-7
V gene: TRBV5-6
D gene: TRBD1
clone size: .

CDR3 protein: CASNTQGMNTEAFF
CDR3 DNA: TGCGCCAGCAATACGCAGGGCATGAACACTGAAGCTTTCTTT
J gene: TRBJ1-1
V gene: TRBV10-2
D gene: .
clone size: .

CDR3 protein: CASSRIYTDTQYF
CDR3 DNA: TGCGCCAGCAGCCGGATTTACACAGATACGCAGTATTTT
J gene: TRBJ2-3
V gene: TRBV4-3
D gene: .
clone size: .

CDR3 protein: CASSPRLGWETQYF
CDR3 DNA: TGTGCCAGCAGTCCGCGCCTGGGGTGGGAGACCCAGTACTTC
J gene: TRBJ2-5
V gene: TRBV28
D gene: .
clone size: .

CDR3 protein: CSVLFGLAGSTDTQYF
CDR3 DNA: TGCAGCGTCCTGTTCGGACTAGCGGGGAGCACAGATACGCAGTATTTT
J gene: TRBJ2-3
V gene: TRBV29-1
D gene: TRBD2
clone size: .

CDR3 protein: CASSLGGTNTEAFF
CDR3 DNA: TGTGCCAGCAGCTTAGGGGGTACGAACACTGAAGCTTTCTTT
J gene: TRBJ1-1
V gene: TRBV11-1
D gene: .
clone size: few

CDR3 protein: CASSPREGQGYDQPQHF
CDR3 DNA: TGTGCCAGCAGCCCGAGGGAGGGACAGGGGTACGATCAGCCCCAGCATTTT
J gene: TRBJ1-5
V gene: TRBV5-8
D gene: TRBD1
clone size: .

CDR3 protein: CASGLTVTDTQYF
CDR3 DNA: TGTGCTAGTGGTTTGACGGTGACAGATACGCAGTATTTT
J gene: TRBJ2-3
V gene: TRBV12-5
D gene: .
clone size: few

CDR3 protein: CASSLTASGELFF
CDR3 DNA: TGTGCCAGCAGCCTCACAGCATCCGGGGAGCTGTTTTTT
J gene: TRBJ2-2
V gene: TRBV14
D gene: .
clone size: few

CDR3 protein: CSASGDNAYEQYF
CDR3 DNA: TGCAGCGCCTCGGGGGACAATGCCTACGAGCAGTACTTC
J gene: TRBJ2-7
V gene: TRBV29-1
D gene: .
clone size: .

CDR3 protein: CSVEGTTGTTNYGYTF
CDR3 DNA: TGCAGCGTTGAAGGAACGACAGGTACTACTAACTATGGCTACACCTTC
J gene: TRBJ1-2
V gene: TRBV29-1
D gene: .
clone size: .

CDR3 protein: CSVEGGEMNTEAFF
CDR3 DNA: TGCAGCGTTGAGGGGGGAGAGATGAACACTGAAGCTTTCTTT
J gene: TRBJ1-1
V gene: TRBV29-1
D gene: .
clone size: .

CDR3 protein: CSVGQGVYNEQFF
CDR3 DNA: TGCAGCGTCGGACAGGGAGTTTACAATGAGCAGTTCTTC
J gene: TRBJ2-1
V gene: TRBV29-1
D gene: TRBD1
clone size: .

CDR3 protein: CASSLYGPGAEQFF
CDR3 DNA: TGTGCCAGCAGCCTATATGGCCCAGGAGCTGAGCAGTTCTTC
J gene: TRBJ2-1
V gene: TRBV14
D gene: .
clone size: .

CDR3 protein: CASSQAQGDYGYTF
CDR3 DNA: TGCGCCAGCAGCCAAGCACAGGGAGACTATGGCTACACCTTC
J gene: TRBJ1-2
V gene: TRBV4-3
D gene: .
clone size: .

CDR3 protein: CASSAPGAQYGYTF
CDR3 DNA: TGTGCCAGCAGCGCCCCCGGGGCACAGTATGGCTACACCTTC
J gene: TRBJ1-2
V gene: TRBV7-9
D gene: .
clone size: .

CDR3 protein: CASSLARGNTEAFF
CDR3 DNA: TGTGCCAGCAGCCTAGCACGGGGAAACACTGAAGCTTTCTTT
J gene: TRBJ1-1
V gene: TRBV11-2
D gene: .
clone size: .

CDR3 protein: CASSQQRMENIQYF
CDR3 DNA: TGTGCCAGCAGCCAACAGAGAATGGAAAACATTCAGTACTTC
J gene: TRBJ2-4
V gene: TRBV13
D gene: .
clone size: once

CDR3 protein: CASSQDFSDRTGDGEQYF
CDR3 DNA: TGCGCCAGCAGCCAAGATTTTTCAGACAGGACAGGGGACGGGGAGCAGTACTTC
J gene: TRBJ2-7
V gene: TRBV4-3
D gene: TRBD1
clone size: once

CDR3 protein: CASSLLAGKETQYF
CDR3 DNA: TGTGCCAGCAGCTTATTAGCGGGGAAAGAGACCCAGTACTTC
J gene: TRBJ2-5
V gene: TRBV11-1
D gene: TRBD2
clone size: .

CDR3 protein: CASGLSRPGSQPQHF
CDR3 DNA: TGTGCTAGTGGTTTGAGCCGCCCTGGGAGTCAGCCCCAGCATTTT
J gene: TRBJ1-5
V gene: TRBV12-5
D gene: .
clone size: few

CDR3 protein: CASSLPFGEGLNYGYTF
CDR3 DNA: TGTGCCAGCAGCTTGCCTTTCGGGGAAGGACTTAACTATGGCTACACCTTC
J gene: TRBJ1-2
V gene: TRBV5-6
D gene: .
clone size: .